These 22 T cell receptor beta chains originate from one sample sequenced in a study of post-analysis software for immune sequencing data. Findings and limits, study-wide: Patients had higher frequencies than controls of roughly five TRBV segments, including TRBV5-6, TRBV5-1 and TRBV20-1.

Their cognate antigens are unknown. Carried by the TCR beta cDNA libraries were unique molecular identifiers. In TCRdb, the PCR reads were re-called with MiXCR into one record per CDR3 protein. The data contain hundreds of thousands of distinct CDR3 sequences, less than 45% of them singletons. Sequencing was carried out using blood. Receptor source: a girl between 5 and 17 years old with multiple sclerosis.

The chain is built from TRBV4-2 and TRBJ2-4; a weak D match, TRBD2 (6 bases). Trimming removed 1 base from V and 15 bases from J, with 19 bases in between. The CDR3 length is 14 residues. Germline V gene lookup returns CDR1 LGHNA and CDR2 YNFKEQ. As DNA, the CDR3 is TGTGCCAGCAGCCAAGTATCCGGGACTGGGATCCCGTACTTC. Residues: CASSQVSGTGIPYF.

The rearrangement uses TRBV7-2 and TRBJ1-5; D gene unclear. Trimming pared 5 bases from V and 2 bases from J, leaving 10 bases between. Germline V gives CDR1 SGHTA, CDR2 FQGNSA. The CDR3 consists of 14 residues. The CDR3 nucleotides are TGTGCCAGCAGCACTCCCGGGGGCAATCAGCCCCAGCATTTT. Translating gives CASSTPGGNQPQHF.

The chain uses TRBV6-1 and TRBJ1-2; tentative D call: TRBD1 (5 bases). V was shortened by 1 base and J by 4 bases, with 10 bases between the two germline ends. The CDR3 runs 14 residues. Germline-derived CDR1 and CDR2 are MNHNS and SASEGT. CDR3 sequence reads: CASSEETGVYGYTF. Here the CDR3 DNA reads TGTGCCAGCAGTGAAGAGACGGGGGTCTATGGCTACACCTTC.

V and J are TRBV5-1 and TRBJ2-1; TRBD1 matches 8 bases. Losses at the gene ends were 4 bases for V and 2 bases for J; bases not matched to a gene: 8. The CDR3 sequence is 16 residues long. Germline CDR1 and CDR2: SGHRS and YFSETQ. CDR3 DNA: TGCGCCAGCAGCCCCCCCGGACAGGGTACCTACAATGAGCAGTTCTTC. It yields the protein CASSPPGQGTYNEQFF.

This sequence joins TRBV7-2 and TRBJ2-1; D ambiguous. Germline-derived CDR1 and CDR2 are SGHTA and FQGNSA. There are 15 residues in the CDR3. The V end was cut by 6 bases, the J end by 1 base, with 13 bases between. The CDR3 spells CASSPRVGSYNEQFF. CDR3 bases: TGTGCCAGCAGTCCAAGGGTAGGTTCCTACAATGAGCAGTTCTTC.

A few counts support this clonotype. The V call is TRBV6-5, the J call TRBJ1-5; D may be TRBD1 (5 bases). This CDR3 comprises 13 residues. Trimming pared 10 bases from V and 9 bases from J, leaving 19 bases between. The V gene's germline CDR1 is MNHEY and CDR2 SVGAGI. The CDR3 protein is CATRGTGEVPQHF. The DNA for the CDR3 is TGTGCCACCCGAGGGACGGGTGAAGTGCCCCAGCATTTT.

This chain links TRBV20-1 with TRBJ2-5, with D unclear. The CDR3 extends over 11 amino acids. CDR1 is DFQATT, CDR2 SNEGSKA, per germline (reference sequence). Trimming took 0 bases from V and 2 from J, leaving 1 base between them. CDR3 nucleotide sequence: TGCAGTGCTAGAGATCAAGAGACCCAGTACTTC. It encodes CSARDQETQYF.

This clonotype has a handful of counts. J is TRBJ2-1 and V is TRBV20-1, with 8 bases fitting TRBD1. Germline CDR1 and CDR2: DFQATT and SNEGSKA (reference sequence). J was trimmed by 10 bases and V by 0 bases; bases with no gene match: 14. This CDR3 is built from 16 residues. In DNA, the CDR3 is TGCAGTGCTAGAGATCTTATGGGACAGGAGGGATGGGAGCAGTTCTTC. This sequence encodes CSARDLMGQEGWEQFF.

This clonotype was observed a handful of times. This chain links TRBV5-6 with TRBJ2-4, with 10 bases that match TRBD1. The DNA matches TRBJ2-7 better at its end, which makes the J call doubtful. Germline loops: CDR1 SGHDT, CDR2 YYEEEE. CDR3 length equals 14 residues. CDR3: CASSFGTGAGEQYF. CDR3 sequence (DNA): TGTGCCAGCAGCTTCGGGACAGGGGCTGGCGAGCAGTACTTC.

J is TRBJ2-3 and V is TRBV13, with D possibly TRBD2 on 5 matching bases. Germline V gives CDR1 PRHDT, CDR2 FYEKMQ (reference sequence). The CDR3 is 14 amino acids. The V end was cut by 3 bases, the J end by 5 bases, with 12 bases between. The CDR3 nucleotides are TGTGCCAGCAGCTTCGACTACCTGGGAGATACGCAGTATTTT. This sequence encodes CASSFDYLGDTQYF.

The chain couples TRBV20-1 to TRBJ1-1; D call uncertain. Germline loops: CDR1 DFQATT, CDR2 SNEGSKA (reference sequence). The CDR3 covers 14 residues. Trimming cost V 7 bases and J 7 bases, with 22 bases left between them. The CDR3 loop reads CSVRPKEYGGEAFF. The CDR3 nucleotides read TGCAGTGTTCGTCCTAAGGAGTATGGAGGTGAAGCTTTCTTT.

This sequence joins TRBV29-1 and TRBJ2-5; 7 bases are shared with TRBD1. CDR1 and CDR2 (germline): SQVTM, ANQGSEA. J was trimmed by 1 base and V by 3 bases; bases with no gene match: 11. CDR3 length: 16 residues. CDR3 DNA: TGCAGCGTTGATTTGTTAGGACAGGCCATCCAAGAGACCCAGTACTTC. It codes for CSVDLLGQAIQETQYF.

The rearrangement uses TRBV7-2 and TRBJ2-3; TRBD2 matches at 7 bases. J lost 2 bases, V lost 5 bases, and 10 bases had no gene match. The CDR3 has 16 residues. CDR1 is SGHTA and CDR2 is FQGNSA in the germline V gene. This CDR3 reads CASSPNQGGNTDTQYF. As DNA, the CDR3 is TGTGCCAGCAGCCCCAACCAGGGAGGGAACACAGATACGCAGTATTTT. The full variable domain, rest sourced from reference TRBV7-2 and TRBJ2-3, is GAGVSQSPSNKVTEKGKDVELRCDPISGHTALYWYRQSLGQGLEFLIYFQGNSAPDKSGLPSDRFSAERTGGSVSTLTIQRTQQEDSAVYLCASSPNQGGNTDTQYFGPGTRLTVL.

This rearrangement joins TRBV14 to TRBJ2-1; 9 positions agree with TRBD2. Germline V CDR1 and CDR2: SGHDN, FVKESK. J was trimmed by 0 bases and V by 5 bases; bases with no gene match: 5. CDR3 length: 16 amino acids. For the CDR3, the DNA is TGTGCCAGCAGCTATCTAGCGGGGTACTCCTACAATGAGCAGTTCTTC. Its protein product is CASSYLAGYSYNEQFF.

This clonotype was counted only a few times. The V and J genes are TRBV20-1 and TRBJ2-3; 10 bases line up with TRBD1. CDR1 and CDR2 from the germline V gene are DFQATT and SNEGSKA (reference sequence). The CDR3 runs 14 residues. The junction had 5 bases not matched to a gene; V was cut back by 3 bases and J by 5 bases. The CDR3 DNA reads TGCAGTGCTAGGGGGACAGGGGCCAGAGATACGCAGTATTTT. Protein product: CSARGTGARDTQYF.

The chain has TRBV20-1 and TRBJ2-3; TRBD2 matches at 9 bases. Germline lookup yields CDR1 DFQATT and CDR2 SNEGSKA (reference sequence). This CDR3 spans 16 amino acids. After removal of 1 base from V and 2 bases from J, the junction contained 7 bases not matched to a gene. The DNA of the CDR3 is TGCAGTGCTAGAGTCCCTAGCGGGATCGTCACAGATACGCAGTATTTT. It translates to CSARVPSGIVTDTQYF.

This clonotype was recorded a few times. V gene TRBV28 combines with J gene TRBJ2-7, with D perhaps TRBD1 (8 bases). V gave up 8 bases and J gave up 6 bases, with 20 bases separating them. The CDR3 consists of 14 residues. The germline gives CDR1 MDHEN, CDR2 SYDVKM. CDR3 sequence (DNA): TGTGCCAGCGAAGCGGGACAGGTACGTTGCGAGCAGTACTTC. It translates to CASEAGQVRCEQYF.

The V and J genes are TRBV5-1 and TRBJ2-1; 9 bases line up with TRBD1. The germline V gene has CDR1 SGHRS and CDR2 YFSETQ. J lost 7 bases, V lost 4 bases, and 6 bases had no gene match. CDR3 length: 14 amino acids. The CDR3 DNA is TGCGCCAGCAGCATTGGGACAGGGACGAATGAGCAGTTCTTC. Protein product: CASSIGTGTNEQFF.

J is TRBJ2-5 and V is TRBV28; 8 positions match TRBD2. Germline values: CDR1 MDHEN, CDR2 SYDVKM. The CDR3 loop spans 12 amino acids. V shed 1 base and J 11 bases; nucleotides not matched to a gene: 3. CDR3 region: CASSLLGTSQYF. The CDR3 nucleotides read TGTGCCAGCAGTTTATTGGGGACTAGTCAGTACTTC.

V and J are TRBV5-1 and TRBJ2-5; 11 bases line up with TRBD1. This CDR3 comprises 15 residues. The trim removed 8 bases at V and 2 bases at J, leaving 8 bases unmatched. The germline CDR1 and CDR2 sequences are SGHRS and YFSETQ. The CDR3 DNA sequence: TGCGCCAGTTCCCCGGGACAGGGGGGTCAAGAGACCCAGTACTTC. It encodes CASSPGQGGQETQYF. Based on the CDR3 plus reference TRBV5-1 and TRBJ2-5, the full variable domain is KAGVTQTPRYLIKTRGQQVTLSCSPISGHRSVSWYQQTPGQGLQFLFEYFSETQRNKGNFPGRFSGRQFSNSRSEMNVSTLELGDSALYLCASSPGQGGQETQYFGPGTRLLVL.

This clonotype turned up a few times. The chain combines TRBV20-1 with TRBJ2-5; D is undetermined. V gave up 2 bases and J gave up 11 bases, with 15 bases separating them. Germline V gene data show CDR1 as DFQATT and CDR2 as SNEGSKA (reference sequence). CDR3 length equals 12 residues. The DNA of the CDR3 is TGCAGTGCTAGACCAAATAACAATGAGCAGTACTTC. The encoded protein is CSARPNNNEQYF.

In this sample, this clonotype turned up a few times. The J gene is TRBJ1-4, the V gene TRBV20-1, with D uncertain. V was clipped by 6 bases and J by 4 bases, with 6 bases between them. In germline, CDR1 is DFQATT, CDR2 SNEGSKA (reference sequence). CDR3 size: 11 residues. The CDR3: CSAMINEKLFF. CDR3 sequence (DNA): TGCAGTGCAATGATTAATGAAAAACTGTTTTTT.